The 28 T cell receptor beta chains below were found in one sample sequenced in a study of beta chain features in type 1 diabetes. Since all of the isolated RNA was reverse transcribed, expressed TCRB transcripts were what got sequenced. The data were produced by immunoSEQ multiplex PCR, yet TCRdb's version contains in-frame clones alone and is incomplete. Of about 230,000 clones in the sample, 9% to 10% were seen once. The specimen sequenced was naive CD4+ T cells from blood. The origin of the receptors is a woman under 30 in good health.

The rearrangement joins TRBV27 to TRBJ2-7; TRBD2 agrees at 13 bases. The germline gives CDR1 MNHEY, CDR2 SMNVEV (reference sequence). The CDR3 consists of 16 residues. The junction had 11 bases not matched to a gene; V was cut back by 6 bases and J by 6 bases. The CDR3 nucleotides read TGTGCCAGCAGAGCTTTGACTAGCGGGAGGTACGGCGAGCAGTACTTC. This translates into CASRALTSGRYGEQYF.

Only a few counts were recorded for this clone. The chain uses TRBV9 and TRBJ1-1; no definite D call. This CDR3 has 13 amino acids. V was shortened by 4 bases and J by 4 bases, with 11 bases between the two germline ends. Germline-derived CDR1 and CDR2 are SGDLS and YYNGEE. In nucleotides, the CDR3 is TGTGCCAGCAGCCCCCCCCGAGGCACTGAAGCTTTCTTT. It yields the protein CASSPPRGTEAFF.

The chain combines TRBV7-9 with TRBJ2-5; perhaps TRBD2 as D (6 bases). Germline V gene lookup returns CDR1 SEHNR and CDR2 FQNEAQ (reference sequence). The CDR3 has 15 amino acids. Trimming left V 2 bases short and J 2 bases short, with 12 bases between. CDR3 region: CASSLRAGPQETQYF. The DNA for the CDR3 is TGTGCCAGCAGCTTAAGGGCGGGACCTCAAGAGACCCAGTACTTC.

V is TRBV4-1 and J is TRBJ1-2; perhaps TRBD1 as D (5 bases). Germline lookup yields CDR1 MGHRA and CDR2 YSYEKL. Trimming cost V 1 base and J 0 bases, with 12 bases left between them. The CDR3 loop spans 16 amino acids. In DNA form, the CDR3 reads TGCGCCAGCAGCCAAGTAGGAAGGGGAACTAACTATGGCTACACCTTC. This translates into CASSQVGRGTNYGYTF.

The chain recombines TRBV5-6 with TRBJ1-2, with 10 nucleotides matching TRBD1. Looked up from germline, CDR1 is SGHDT and CDR2 is YYEEEE. V lost 6 bases, J lost 6 bases, and 8 bases stayed unmatched. There are 14 residues in the CDR3. For the CDR3, the DNA is TGTGCCAGCACAGTTGGGGGGACAGGGGATGGCTACACCTTC. Translated: CASTVGGTGDGYTF.

The CDR3 loop reads CASSARLEGTDTQYF. The CDR3 DNA follows: TGTGCCAGCAGCGCACGACTGGAAGGCACAGATACGCAGTATTTT. The chain recombines TRBV7-3 with TRBJ2-3; unclear D gene. Germline V CDR1 and CDR2: SGHTA, FQGTGA. Trimming shortened V by 5 bases and J by 1 base, and 13 bases separated the two germline ends. The CDR3 has 15 residues.

This clone has only a few counts. The chain employs TRBV6-1 and TRBJ2-5, with 7 bases matching TRBD1. The V gene's germline CDR1 is MNHNS and CDR2 SASEGT. With 5 bases clipped from V and 1 base from J, the junction kept 1 base outside the gene matches. This CDR3 has 13 residues. CDR3 in DNA: TGTGCCAGCAGTCGGACAGGCCAAGAGACCCAGTACTTC. Protein: CASSRTGQETQYF.

This clone was observed at least ten times. The chain joins TRBV23-1 to TRBJ2-7; D not certain. TRBV23-1 falls under the ORF class, with uncertain function. The germline V and J ends were trimmed by 5 bases and 5 bases, with 31 bases remaining between them. This CDR3 is built from 19 residues. The CDR3 nucleotides are TGCGCCAGCAGTTATCGCCGCGGTACCCCGATTACTCGCCCCCACGAGCAGTACTTC. As protein: CASSYRRGTPITRPHEQYF.

This clone occurred a few times. The chain recombines TRBV19 with TRBJ2-5; perhaps TRBD1 as D (5 bases). The V and J ends lost 4 bases and 2 bases respectively, with 11 bases between them. Germline V lookup: CDR1 LNHDA, CDR2 SQIVND (reference sequence). The CDR3 covers 14 residues. The CDR3 nucleotides read TGTGCCAGTAGTACCACCAACAGGCAAGAGACCCAGTACTTC. Residues: CASSTTNRQETQYF.

The V and J genes are TRBV5-1 and TRBJ1-5, with 7 positions matching TRBD1. There are 16 residues in the CDR3. Losses at the gene ends were 4 bases for V and 6 bases for J; bases not matched to a gene: 13. Germline values: CDR1 SGHRS, CDR2 YFSETQ. CDR3 in amino acids: CASSPDPQGVGQPQHF. DNA for the CDR3: TGCGCCAGCAGCCCGGACCCGCAGGGGGTAGGTCAGCCCCAGCATTTT. The entire variable domain, with the rest obtained from reference TRBV5-1 and TRBJ1-5, is as follows: KAGVTQTPRYLIKTRGQQVTLSCSPISGHRSVSWYQQTPGQGLQFLFEYFSETQRNKGNFPGRFSGRQFSNSRSEMNVSTLELGDSALYLCASSPDPQGVGQPQHFGDGTRLSIL.

This clone was picked up many times. The CDR3 sequence is CASSREPETQYF. The CDR3 nucleotides are TGTGCCAGCAGCAGGGAGCCAGAGACCCAGTACTTC. The chain carries TRBV9 and TRBJ2-5; D might be TRBD2 (5 bases). CDR3 length: 12 amino acids. With 4 bases removed from V and 4 bases from J, the gap between germline ends came to 8 bases. Per the germline V gene, CDR1 is SGDLS and CDR2 is YYNGEE.

This clone was detected a few times. The chain uses TRBV6-1 and TRBJ2-7, with TRBD2 identical over 10 bases. The CDR3 consists of 13 residues. Germline CDR1 and CDR2: MNHNS and SASEGT. CDR3 in amino acids: CGSSSGRLYEQYF. Written as DNA, the CDR3 is TGTGGTAGCTCTAGCGGGAGACTCTACGAGCAGTACTTC.

Many counts were recorded for this clone. The chain employs TRBV30 and TRBJ1-5; D possibly corresponds to TRBD1 (5 bases). Germline CDR1 is GTSNPN and CDR2 is SVGIG (reference sequence). Trimming pared 3 bases from V and 6 bases from J, leaving 9 bases between. The CDR3 is made up of 12 amino acids. Here the CDR3 DNA reads TGTGCCTGGAGCAGGGCAGGTCAGCCCCAGCATTTT. This encodes CAWSRAGQPQHF. Full variable domain (missing parts from reference TRBV30 and TRBJ1-5): SQTIHQWPATLVQPVGSPLSLECTVEGTSNPNLYWYRQAAGRGLQLLFYSVGIGQISSEVPQNLSASRPQDRQFILSSKKLLLSDSGFYLCAWSRAGQPQHFGDGTRLSIL.

V usage is TRBV6-1 and J usage is TRBJ1-5; D gene ambiguous. With 0 bases removed from V and 1 base from J, the gap between germline ends came to 13 bases. This CDR3 contains 17 residues. From germline, CDR1 is MNHNS and CDR2 SASEGT. The CDR3, as DNA: TGTGCCAGCAGTGAAGCCAGGACGGGGTTGAGCAATCAGCCCCAGCATTTT. Translation gives CASSEARTGLSNQPQHF.

The V gene is TRBV19, the J gene TRBJ1-1; D gene uncertain. From germline, CDR1 is LNHDA and CDR2 SQIVND (reference sequence). V lost 9 bases, J lost 1 base, and 15 bases lay in between. The CDR3 runs 14 residues. The CDR3 loop is CASGVYVGNTEAFF. CDR3 DNA: TGTGCCAGCGGAGTCTACGTCGGGAACACTGAAGCTTTCTTT. Full variable domain (remainder filled in from reference TRBV19 and TRBJ1-1): DGGITQSPKYLFRKEGQNVTLSCEQNLNHDAMYWYRQDPGQGLRLIYYSQIVNDFQKGDIAEGYSVSREKKESFPLTVTSAQKNPTAFYLCASGVYVGNTEAFFGQGTRLTVV.

This clone turned up a few times. The chain couples TRBV11-2 to TRBJ2-2, with 7 bases aligning to TRBD2. After removal of 6 bases from V and 6 bases from J, the junction contained 7 bases not matched to a gene. Germline V gene sequence: CDR1 SGHAT, CDR2 FQNNGV. The CDR3 is 14 amino acids. CDR3 region: CASRRAGSAGELFF. DNA of the CDR3: TGTGCCAGCAGACGAGCGGGATCGGCCGGGGAGCTGTTTTTT. Drawing the rest from reference TRBV11-2 and TRBJ2-2, the complete variable domain is EAGVAQSPRYKIIEKRQSVAFWCNPISGHATLYWYQQILGQGPKLLIQFQNNGVVDDSQLPKDRFSAERLKGVDSTLKIQPAKLEDSAVYLCASRRAGSAGELFFGEGSRLTVL.

This clone has only a few counts. The chain links TRBV30 to TRBJ2-7, with D perhaps TRBD1 (5 bases). The V gene lost 0 bases and the J gene lost 1 base, with 16 bases spanning the gap. The length of the CDR3 is 16 residues. The V gene's germline CDR1 is GTSNPN and CDR2 SVGIG (reference sequence). CDR3 region: CAWSVQAAPRSYEQYF. Here the CDR3 DNA reads TGTGCCTGGAGTGTACAGGCAGCGCCGCGTTCCTACGAGCAGTACTTC.

This clone was counted a few times. The chain recombines TRBV7-3 with TRBJ1-6; the D gene is possibly TRBD1 (6 bases). The CDR3 runs to 15 residues. V shed 3 bases and J shed 7 bases, with 13 bases lying between them. The germline V gene encodes CDR1 SGHTA and CDR2 FQGTGA. The CDR3 protein is CASSFGGDRNSPLHF. CDR3 DNA: TGTGCCAGCAGCTTTGGGGGCGACCGGAATTCACCCCTCCACTTT.

This clone came up a few times. The rearrangement joins TRBV7-2 to TRBJ2-3; D may be TRBD2 (5 bases). V lost 1 base and J lost 10, with 9 bases in between. CDR1 and CDR2 from the germline V gene are SGHTA and FQGNSA. The CDR3 contains 12 residues. CDR3 nucleotides: TGTGCCAGCAGCTTAGATCTAGCATCGCAGTATTTT. Protein sequence: CASSLDLASQYF.

This CDR3 reads CASSKTGMMNTEAFF. CDR3 sequence (DNA): TGTGCCAGCAGTAAGACAGGGATGATGAACACTGAAGCTTTCTTT. V and J are TRBV6-5 and TRBJ1-1; 7 bases are a match to TRBD1. The CDR3 has 15 amino acids. The junction had 6 bases not matched to a gene; V was cut back by 5 bases and J by 0 bases. In germline, CDR1 is MNHEY, CDR2 SVGAGI.

The chain combines TRBV11-1 with TRBJ2-7; 7 nucleotides agree with TRBD2. Germline V gives CDR1 SGHAT, CDR2 FQDESV (reference sequence). This CDR3 comprises 13 residues. V was clipped by 8 bases and J by 3 bases; unmatched bases: 7. The CDR3 DNA reads as TGTGCCAGCGGGCCATCGGGGGGCTACGAGCAGTACTTC. Protein: CASGPSGGYEQYF.

The chain employs TRBV5-1 and TRBJ2-1; TRBD2 agrees at 11 bases. Germline CDR1 is SGHRS and CDR2 is YFSETQ. J gave up 0 bases and V 2 bases, and 4 bases lay outside the gene matches. The CDR3 totals 17 residues. The CDR3 bases are TGCGCCAGCAGCTTCACGACTAGCGGGGCCTCCTACAATGAGCAGTTCTTC. Its translation is CASSFTTSGASYNEQFF.

The V and J genes are TRBV27 and TRBJ1-5; 9 bases match TRBD1. The ends lost 5 bases at V and 4 bases at J; junction bases unmatched: 6. CDR3 size: 15 residues. The V gene's germline CDR1 is MNHEY and CDR2 SMNVEV (reference sequence). The CDR3 DNA reads as TGTGCCAGCAGTCCAAGACAGGGGGGAAATCAGCCCCAGCATTTT. The encoded protein is CASSPRQGGNQPQHF.

This rearrangement joins TRBV2 to TRBJ1-3, with TRBD1 matching 10 bases. Germline assignment: CDR1 SNHLY and CDR2 FYNNEI. V shed 6 bases and J 7 bases; nucleotides not matched to a gene: 9. The CDR3 extends over 15 amino acids. The CDR3 coding sequence is TGTGCCAGCAGATGGACAGGGGGAGGCTCGAACACCATATATTTT. This translates into CASRWTGGGSNTIYF.

V gene TRBV2 combines with J gene TRBJ1-1; 8 nucleotides align to TRBD1. Germline V gene lookup returns CDR1 SNHLY and CDR2 FYNNEI. The junction had 10 bases not matched to a gene; V was cut back by 7 bases and J by 3 bases. CDR3 length: 15 amino acids. The CDR3 protein is CASNGQGIPYTEAFF. CDR3 nucleotide sequence: TGTGCCAGCAATGGACAGGGTATCCCATACACTGAAGCTTTCTTT.

The V and J genes are TRBV6-5 and TRBJ2-2, with TRBD1 matching 7 bases. The germline V gene has CDR1 MNHEY and CDR2 SVGAGI. The CDR3 spans 14 residues. With V trimmed by 5 bases and J by 4 bases, 4 bases remained unmatched. The CDR3 DNA follows: TGTGCCAGCAGTCTGGACAGGATCACCGGGGAGCTGTTTTTT. Translated, it gives CASSLDRITGELFF.

This clone was seen a few times. The gene calls are TRBV30 and TRBJ2-3; D unclear. The CDR3 totals 13 residues. Deletions cut 0 bases from V and 2 bases from J, with 6 bases between. Germline V lookup: CDR1 GTSNPN, CDR2 SVGIG (reference sequence). CDR3 bases: TGTGCCTGGAGTGTACGGTTCACAGATACGCAGTATTTT. Encoded protein: CAWSVRFTDTQYF. The variable domain in full, with the rest retrieved from reference TRBV30 and TRBJ2-3, is SQTIHQWPATLVQPVGSPLSLECTVEGTSNPNLYWYRQAAGRGLQLLFYSVGIGQISSEVPQNLSASRPQDRQFILSSKKLLLSDSGFYLCAWSVRFTDTQYFGPGTRLTVL.

The table lists this clone with a few counts. The chain combines TRBV5-4 with TRBJ2-1; weak D call: TRBD2 (6 bases). CDR1 SGHNT and CDR2 YYREEE come from the germline V gene (reference sequence). There are 13 residues in the CDR3. V gave up 4 bases and J gave up 6 bases, with 11 bases separating them. The DNA of the CDR3 is TGTGCCAGCAGCCCTTTGCGGGGCAATGAGCAGTTCTTC. This sequence encodes CASSPLRGNEQFF.